One sample yielded the 3 T cell receptor beta chains listed below, sequenced in a study of PD-L1 blockade in urothelial cancer. This table comes from immunoSEQ multiplex PCR, and its TCRdb copy is limited to in-frame clones, with some not included. The data contain around 100,000 clones, 91% of them singletons. The source material was PBMCs, sampled around atezolizumab (anti-PD-L1) treatment. These receptors all stem from a woman of 80 years or more with urothelial cancer.

There are a few counts of this clone. The J gene is TRBJ2-5, the V gene TRBV2, with 12 bases lining up with TRBD2. The germline V gene encodes CDR1 SNHLY and CDR2 FYNNEI. The V gene end was trimmed by 3 bases and the J gene end by 6 bases; junction bases not matched to a gene: 2. CDR3 length: 14 residues. In DNA, the CDR3 is TGTGCCAGCAGTGAGCTAGCGGGAGGGCAGACCCAGTACTTC. Its translation is CASSELAGGQTQYF.

The chain is built from TRBV11-1 and TRBJ2-2; 9 bases map to TRBD1. With 5 bases clipped from V and 2 bases from J, the junction kept 9 bases outside the gene matches. Germline V CDR1 and CDR2: SGHAT, FQDESV (reference sequence). The CDR3 is made up of 17 amino acids. CDR3 DNA: TGTGCCAGCAGCCTCGTATGGGGACAGGGAAACACCGGGGAGCTGTTTTTT. It is translated as CASSLVWGQGNTGELFF.

The chain links TRBV27 to TRBJ1-2; D is uncertain. This CDR3 spans 13 amino acids. The germline V gene encodes CDR1 MNHEY and CDR2 SMNVEV (reference sequence). V lost 8 bases and J lost 6, with 16 bases in between. This CDR3 reads CASAHNFFDGYTF. The DNA for the CDR3 is TGTGCCAGCGCCCATAACTTTTTTGATGGCTACACCTTC.